This entry concerns a single T cell receptor (beta chain). What it binds is unknown. This entry belongs to a study of T cells in localized non-small cell lung cancer. Study-level findings and limits: Heterogeneity remains possible because sequencing was limited to only one tumor region. Elevated blood T cell density was associated with longer overall survival. There were a median around 57 of the top 100 tumor clones appearing in adjacent lung. Highest T cell clonality was seen in uninvolved adjacent lung, surpassing that measured in tumor.

The CDR3 contains 13 residues. Germline lookup yields CDR1 SQVTM and CDR2 ANQGSEA. The V and J ends lost 7 bases and 6 bases, in that order; junction bases with no gene match: 8. Measured with immunoSEQ multiplex PCR; TCRdb has only the in-frame clones, and not every one. The sample has some 64,000 clones, under 90% seen once; the top ten hold almost 2%. V gene TRBV29-1 combines with J gene TRBJ1-4; the match to TRBD1 covers 7 bases. The receptor's source is a woman aged 35 to 75 with stage I lung adenocarcinoma. This material consisted of peripheral blood, taken before any cancer treatment. The CDR3 DNA reads as TGCAGCGCCCTCCAGGGGGTTGATGAAAAACTGTTTTTT. This codes for CSALQGVDEKLFF. Together with reference TRBV29-1 and TRBJ1-4, the CDR3 gives the full variable domain: SAVISQKPSRDICQRGTSLTIQCQVDSQVTMMFWYRQQPGQSLTLIATANQGSEATYESGFVIDKFPISRPNLTFSTLTVSNMSPEDSSIYLCSALQGVDEKLFFGSGTQLSVL.